This T cell receptor beta chain was recovered during a study of cytomegalovirus exposure and HLA in healthy donors. Study-wide findings and caveats: Clonal expansion was found to be greater in HLA-associated TCR beta chains than in equally common others in a later analysis. For TCR beta chains, V- and J-gene trimming was later linked to a missense DCLRE1C variant. HLA alleles were associated with 16,951 TCR beta sequences in a later analysis at 0.05 false discovery rate.

From germline, CDR1 is GTSNPN and CDR2 SVGIG (reference sequence). The CDR3 runs to 12 residues. The V end was cut by 5 bases, the J end by 4 bases, with 11 bases between. With 60 Vbeta and 13 Jbeta primers, the PCR was carried out. TCRdb's copy holds only in-frame clones and misses some; the assay was immunoSEQ multiplex PCR. The table lists around 170,000 clones, about 78% of them singletons. A remark on this clone: What it recognizes is unknown.

Donors counted as nominally healthy when sampled, yet unrecorded immune exposures were likely. This TCR came from a man in his forties in good health and CMV-seronegative. The rearrangement uses TRBV30 and TRBJ1-1, with unresolved D. Sample: PBMCs. The CDR3 sequence is CAWGMGGTEAFF. DNA of the CDR3: TGTGCCTGGGGGATGGGAGGCACTGAAGCTTTCTTT.